A single T cell receptor (beta chain) is shown here with its context. What this receptor recognizes is not known. No qualities accompany the bases; no much larger clone lies one base away. The data originate from a study of T cell changes during pregnancy in multiple sclerosis (dated by TCRdb to between 2017 and 2020). Turning to the overall study: In women with multiple sclerosis, the researchers looked at how the T cell repertoire shifted as pregnancy progressed.

The library was built by means of the immunoSEQ multiplex PCR assay. TCRdb mirrors the immuneACCESS table, restricted to in-frame sequences. Some clones are absent from its copies; in checked studies, under half trace to an unresolved V gene, and the reason for the others is unknown. The sample contains 70,000 or so clones, around nine tenths of them found a single time. Just under 0.3% of the sample lies in the top ten. From the germline V gene (reference sequence), CDR1 is SGHAT and CDR2 is FQDESV. Its CDR3 holds 15 amino acids, cysteine through phenylalanine. Only the CDR3 part of the read is kept: 45 bases, read in frame from the first base. V and J are trimmed by 5 bases and 7 bases, and the gene matches miss 12 bases of the junction.

This TCR was sampled from a female donor with multiple sclerosis, enrolled in a pregnancy study. The sequences come from CD4+ T cells from peripheral blood mononuclear cells, collected after pregnancy. The V and J genes are TRBV11-1 and TRBJ2-7; 9 bases in the junction line up with TRBD2. Here is the DNA: TGTGCCAGCAGCCCCGGGACTAGCAGGCGCCGGGAGCAGTACTTC. This codes for CASSPGTSRRREQYF.